This T cell receptor (beta chain) was identified in a study of shared T cell receptors in the human thymus (dated by TCRdb to the early 2020s). Regarding the complete study: The study examined how the human thymus generates shared, self-reactive T-cell receptor alpha chains.

Receptors were amplified or captured by the immunoSEQ multiplex PCR assay. TCRdb holds this immuneACCESS table with in-frame rearrangements only. Some clones are missing; in checked studies, unresolved V genes explain under half, and the rest has no known cause. Here the sample has about 730,000 clones; approximately 85% occur a single time. Roughly 0.01% of the sample goes to the ten largest clones. The junction carries 17 bases between V and J, which are trimmed by 5 bases and 9 bases respectively. CDR1 is given as MNHNS and CDR2 as SASEGT, both from the germline V gene. Taken from cysteine to phenylalanine, the CDR3 has 13 residues. The sequence is cut down to CDR3 DNA, 39 bases in frame from base 1. In the case of this clone: It lacks a known antigen. Base quality data are lacking; no much larger clone is found one base away.

These data are also associated with another study on human thymus T cells. As that second study puts it: In Finland, the donors were immunologically healthy infants who were having open corrective cardiac surgery for congenital heart defects. Thymus tissue was collected as surgical resects that were removed during corrective cardiac surgery. Biased V and J gene segment usage appeared to be present in both thymic and peripheral blood repertoires. Highly overlapping thymic TCR repertoires among unrelated individuals were reported in the related research. The study used roughly 8 infant thymus samples plus four related peripheral blood samples to characterize TCR alpha and beta repertoires. Donor ages ranged from about 6 to 250 days, and the cohort comprised roughly 6 male and a couple of female infants. Thymocytes were released mechanically from tissue and stored at -70 °C as pellets of about 10-34 million cells. A QIAsymphony instrument was used to extract genomic DNA from frozen cell pellets. The immunoSEQ multiplex PCR assay was used to amplify the TCRB and TCRAD loci from a standardized amount of quality-controlled genomic DNA. The amplicons covered the V(D)J region and were long enough to include the CDR3 and to identify the V and J genes. The commercial immunoSEQ service was used to sequence amplicons on an Illumina platform. Corrections for primer bias and sequencing errors followed previously described methods, while TCRAD and TCRB definitions were based on the IMGT database. immunoSEQ Analyzer 3.0 and VDJTools were used for repertoire analysis, which covered basic statistics, V/J segment usage, diversity estimates, rarefaction and pairwise overlap. Diversity was estimated using the Chao1, ChaoE, Efron-Thisted, Shannon and inverse Simpson indices, and was also estimated on datasets down-sampled to the size of the smallest sample. For repertoire overlap, CDR3 nucleotide sequence, V gene and J gene had to match strictly, and clustering was done by Jaccard-based multidimensional scaling. On average, thymus samples yielded 810,000 or so unique TCRB clonotypes, whereas blood samples yielded about 84,000.

Here the chain combines TRBV6-1 and TRBJ2-7, and perhaps TRBD1 as D gene, on 6 matching bases. Sequenced: thymocytes. The sequence came from a girl under three years old with a congenital heart defect. Donor details come from another sample of the same person, matched by shared clones. In nucleotides, the sequence is TGTGCCAGCAGTCCCAGGGGCTCCCCACGGCAGTACTTC. This encodes CASSPRGSPRQYF.